This entry lists 11 T cell receptor beta chains sequenced from one sample in a study of cytomegalovirus exposure and HLA in healthy donors. Both 60 Vbeta primers and 13 Jbeta primers went into the PCR. TCRdb's table, derived via immunoSEQ multiplex PCR, lists solely in-frame clones and lacks some. The repertoire holds approximately 100,000 clones, with 60% to 85% as singletons. Input material: PBMCs. The source of these receptors is a man in his fifties in good health and CMV-seropositive.

This rearrangement joins TRBV2 to TRBJ2-3; TRBD2 aligns across 10 bases. The junction had 10 bases not matched to a gene; V was cut back by 10 bases and J by 3 bases. Germline values: CDR1 SNHLY, CDR2 FYNNEI. The CDR3 spans 15 residues. This CDR3 reads CAKSPGTSVTDTQYF. DNA for the CDR3: TGTGCCAAAAGTCCCGGGACTAGCGTTACAGATACGCAGTATTTT.

V gene TRBV18 combines with J gene TRBJ2-3, with 11 nucleotides matching TRBD2. The CDR3 consists of 16 residues. The germline V gene encodes CDR1 KGHSH and CDR2 LQKENI. V lost 2 bases, J lost 0 bases, and 1 base stayed unmatched. The CDR3: CASSPRLAGSTDTQYF. The CDR3 DNA follows: TGTGCCAGCTCACCAAGACTAGCGGGAAGCACAGATACGCAGTATTTT.

This chain uses TRBV4-3 with TRBJ2-7; D unclear. The V end lost 1 base, the J end lost 3 bases, and 7 bases lay between the germline ends. Germline V gives CDR1 LGHNA, CDR2 YSLEER. The CDR3 length is 13 residues. CDR3 in DNA: TGCGCCAGCAGCCAAGTGCTAGGCTACGAGCAGTACTTC. It encodes CASSQVLGYEQYF.

There are a few counts of this clone. The chain employs TRBV10-2 and TRBJ2-7, with 7 bases that match TRBD1. With V trimmed by 9 bases and J by 1 base, 12 bases remained unmatched. In germline, CDR1 is WSHSY, CDR2 SAAADI. The CDR3 is made up of 15 amino acids. CDR3 DNA: TGCGCCAGTGGGTCTTACAACAGGGGTTCCTACGAGCAGTACTTC. This gives the protein CASGSYNRGSYEQYF.

The chain recombines TRBV27 with TRBJ2-1; D unclear. There are 12 residues in the CDR3. Germline V gene sequence: CDR1 MNHEY, CDR2 SMNVEV (reference sequence). V lost 4 bases and J 11 bases, leaving 12 bases between the germline ends. CDR3 nucleotide sequence: TGTGCCAGCAGTTCCCCACTACAAAAGCAGTTCTTC. This gives the protein CASSSPLQKQFF.

This clone was observed a single time. This CDR3 reads CASGGEWGTEAFF. As DNA, the CDR3 is TGTGCCAGCGGGGGGGAGTGGGGCACTGAAGCTTTCTTT. The chain has TRBV28 and TRBJ1-1, with a possible D match to TRBD1 (5 bases). Germline-derived CDR1 and CDR2 are MDHEN and SYDVKM. This CDR3 is built from 13 residues. V gave up 8 bases and J gave up 4 bases, with 14 bases separating them.

V usage is TRBV25-1 and J usage is TRBJ2-1, with D tentatively TRBD2 (6 bases). With 1 base removed from V and 0 bases from J, the gap between germline ends came to 13 bases. The CDR3 totals 17 residues. CDR1 is MGHDK and CDR2 is SYGVNS in the germline V gene. CDR3 in DNA: TGTGCCAGCAGTGAATTCTTCTCTAGCGACTCCTACAATGAGCAGTTCTTC. Protein sequence: CASSEFFSSDSYNEQFF.

The chain carries TRBV7-2 and TRBJ2-7, with a tentative D call TRBD2 (5 bases). The CDR3 extends over 15 amino acids. Germline V gene lookup returns CDR1 SGHTA and CDR2 FQGNSA. V was trimmed by 2 bases and J by 7 bases, leaving 18 bases between them. DNA for the CDR3: TGTGCCAGCAGCTTATCGGGCCGGGATTCTGGAGAGCAGTACTTC. Translation: CASSLSGRDSGEQYF.

The chain is built from TRBV5-1 and TRBJ2-3; 9 positions match TRBD1. V shed 0 bases and J 6 bases; nucleotides not matched to a gene: 5. Germline CDR1 SGHRS, CDR2 YFSETQ. The CDR3 runs 15 residues. The CDR3 sequence is CASSLGGQGKDTQYF. CDR3 coding DNA: TGCGCCAGCAGCTTGGGGGGACAGGGAAAGGATACGCAGTATTTT. Full variable domain (rest looked up from reference TRBV5-1 and TRBJ2-3): KAGVTQTPRYLIKTRGQQVTLSCSPISGHRSVSWYQQTPGQGLQFLFEYFSETQRNKGNFPGRFSGRQFSNSRSEMNVSTLELGDSALYLCASSLGGQGKDTQYFGPGTRLTVL.

This clone was recorded only once. The V gene is TRBV7-9, the J gene TRBJ2-5, with 14 bases lining up with TRBD2. Germline CDR1 is SEHNR and CDR2 is FQNEAQ (reference sequence). The CDR3 is 17 residues long. V gave up 0 bases and J gave up 3 bases; unmatched junction bases: 3. The chain's CDR3 is CASSLALGLAGEETQYF. For the CDR3, the DNA is TGTGCCAGCAGCTTAGCCTTGGGACTAGCGGGAGAAGAGACCCAGTACTTC.

The table lists this clone with a few counts. The chain links TRBV15 to TRBJ2-2; D is perhaps TRBD2 (6 bases). This CDR3 has 15 amino acids. V was cut by 3 bases and J by 0 bases, with 8 bases left in between. Germline values: CDR1 LNHNV, CDR2 YYDKDF (reference sequence). The CDR3 DNA reads as TGTGCCACCAGCAGTCGACTAGCGAACACCGGGGAGCTGTTTTTT. Translation gives CATSSRLANTGELFF.